The clone carrying this T cell receptor (beta chain) occurred a few times. Its target is not known. Template switching added a universal primer binding site, and final cDNA carried unique molecular identifiers. TCRdb redid the calling of the 5' RACE reads with MiXCR, one entry per CDR3 protein. The sample records hundreds of thousands of distinct CDR3 sequences, 18% being singletons. These data belong to a study of identical twins. General observations from the study: Sequences that were out-of-frame, alpha and twin-shared displayed an excess of low generation probability.

These data also featured in a second study, about T cells expressing NK-cell markers. That source notes: Seven of the eight sequenced donors were HCMV-seropositive; one was seronegative. In a group of about six donors, dominant NKG2C+ clonotypes represented about 1.0-8% of CD8+ T cells.

Input material: PBMCs. This sequence originates from a woman aged 18-35 years in good health.

Written as DNA, the CDR3 is TGCAGCGGGACAGTTTACAATGAGCAGTTCTTC. Translating it yields CSGTVYNEQFF. The chain carries TRBV20-1 and TRBJ2-1, with TRBD1 matching over 7 bases. This CDR3 has 11 amino acids. CDR1 is DFQATT, CDR2 SNEGSKA, per germline (reference sequence).